This T cell receptor (beta chain) was sequenced in a study of blood T cell repertoires in COVID-19. The length of the CDR3 is 15 residues. V shed 3 bases and J 8 bases; nucleotides not matched to a gene: 10. Germline V gene lookup returns CDR1 SGHTA and CDR2 FQGNSA. Profiling relied on immunoSEQ multiplex PCR, and the TCRdb table lists in-frame clones only, not all of them. The table lists about 180,000 clones, about 91% of them singletons. This TCR was sampled from a young woman with acute or convalescent COVID-19. Sequencing used peripheral blood. This chain joins TRBV7-2 and TRBJ1-2; 9 bases fit TRBD1. The chain's CDR3 is CASSFRDRARYGYTF. In DNA form, the CDR3 reads TGTGCCAGCAGCTTCCGGGACAGGGCCCGTTACGGCTACACCTTC.